This T cell receptor beta chain was profiled in a study of blood T cells in healthy people across ages. Study observations and caveats: The recorded TCR beta diversity per million T cells decreased in a roughly linear manner with age.

In germline, CDR1 is LGHNA, CDR2 YSLEER. The CDR3 consists of 14 residues. The V gene lost 4 bases and the J gene lost 4 bases, with 14 bases spanning the gap. As to this clonotype: Its antigen remains unknown.

It was with a sample-barcoded 5' primer and a J-beta primer mix that a second PCR of roughly 7 to 12 cycles was run. TCRdb re-called the 5' RACE reads through MiXCR, storing one row per CDR3 protein. Of about a million distinct CDR3 sequences in the sample, about 53% were seen once. Input material: blood. The receptor's source is a woman between 55 and 75 years old in good health. The chain has TRBV4-3 and TRBJ2-7, with D perhaps matching TRBD1 or TRBD2 (5 bases each). The CDR3 nucleotides are TGCGCCAGCAGCCCCGGGACGGACCTATACGAGCAGTACTTC. The encoded protein is CASSPGTDLYEQYF.